What follows is one T cell receptor (beta chain) and its context. No antigen is known for it. The germline CDR1 and CDR2 sequences are SGHNT and YENEEA. Trimming stripped 3 bases from V and 2 bases from J, with 12 bases between. This CDR3 is built from 15 residues. The data were obtained in a study of Ad26.COV2.S vaccination and SARS-CoV-2 variants. Study findings and constraints: Spike-specific TCR breadth was greater after Ad26.COV2.S than placebo. The authors reported substantial breadth in spike-specific CD8+ and CD4+ T cell responses after vaccination. Analyses that measured TCR breadth and depth may have underestimated total T cell responses.

Profiling relied on immunoSEQ multiplex PCR, and the TCRdb table lists in-frame clones only, not all of them. Seen here are 180,000 or so clones, around nine tenths observed once, and the top ten hold 5.5% to 6%. The clonotype comes from a human donor who had recovered from COVID-19. The sample consisted of peripheral blood, taken after recovery from COVID-19. The rearrangement links TRBV11-3 to TRBJ2-3; D is uncertain. The CDR3 is CASSFGRRTTDTQYF. In DNA form, the CDR3 reads TGTGCCAGCAGCTTTGGCCGACGGACCACAGATACGCAGTATTTT. The variable domain in full, with the rest retrieved from reference TRBV11-3 and TRBJ2-3, is EAGVVQSPRYKIIEKKQPVAFWCNPISGHNTLYWYLQNLGQGPELLIRYENEEAVDDSQLPKDRFSAERLKGVDSTLKIQPAELGDSAVYLCASSFGRRTTDTQYFGPGTRLTVL.